This is a list of T cell receptor beta chains from one sample in a study of T cells in Graves' hyperthyroidism and ophthalmopathy. TCRdb processed the multiplex PCR reads anew with MiXCR; each CDR3 protein has one entry. This sample has over 150,000 distinct CDR3 sequences, with roughly a sixth found just once. Sequencing was performed on blood. The origin of the receptors is a woman aged 50 to 65 with Graves' hyperthyroidism. CDR3s include the opening cysteine and the closing phenylalanine or tryptophan. Fields, in order: clone size, D gene, V gene, J gene, CDR3 protein, CDR3 DNA. A D gene is named only where the DNA matches it firmly. Clone size, where shown, is once, few, many, or a class for clones that have expanded.

>many|TRBD1|TRBV28|TRBJ1-1
CASSEAGTAITEAFF
TGTGCCAGCAGTGAAGCCGGGACAGCGATCACTGAAGCTTTCTTT
>many|-|TRBV2|TRBJ2-3
CASSDWGGRTDTQYF
TGTGCCAGCAGTGATTGGGGGGGGCGTACAGATACGCAGTATTTT
>many|TRBD2|TRBV28|TRBJ2-5
CASSSSSGSRVGETQYF
TGTGCCAGCAGTTCGTCTAGCGGGAGTCGGGTCGGAGAGACCCAGTACTTC
>-|-|TRBV7-6|TRBJ1-1
CASSQQARDPTEAFF
TGTGCCAGCAGCCAGCAAGCAAGGGACCCCACTGAAGCTTTCTTT
>many|TRBD2|TRBV20-1|TRBJ2-7
CSARGRMGGSLPSSYEQYF
TGCAGTGCTAGAGGAAGGATGGGCGGGAGTCTACCCTCCTCCTACGAGCAGTACTTC
>many|-|TRBV3-1|TRBJ2-7
CASSQTTGVYEQYF
TGTGCCAGCAGCCAAACGACAGGAGTCTACGAGCAGTACTTC
>many|TRBD2|TRBV7-6|TRBJ2-1
CASSHRLAGKEQFF
TGTGCCAGCAGCCACAGACTAGCGGGGAAAGAGCAGTTCTTC
>-|TRBD1|TRBV30|TRBJ1-2
CAWTSTGGVYGYTF
TGTGCCTGGACCTCGACAGGGGGCGTCTATGGCTACACCTTC
>many|TRBD1|TRBV11-3|TRBJ2-1
CASRLQGNEQFF
TGTGCCAGCAGATTACAGGGGAATGAGCAGTTCTTC
>-|-|TRBV18|TRBJ2-2
CASSADRELFF
TGTGCCAGCTCGGCCGATCGGGAGCTGTTTTTT
>-|-|TRBV19|TRBJ1-2
CASTNSANYGYTF
TGTGCCAGTACGAACAGCGCTAACTATGGCTACACCTTC
>few|TRBD1|TRBV20-1|TRBJ2-3
CSATPGGFTDTQYF
TGCAGTGCCACCCCAGGGGGTTTTACAGATACGCAGTATTTT
>many|TRBD2|TRBV20-1|TRBJ2-7
CSAVSGRVYEQYF
TGCAGTGCAGTGAGCGGGAGGGTCTACGAGCAGTACTTC
>many|-|TRBV5-6|TRBJ2-5
CASSSAKFGQYF
TGTGCCAGCAGCTCCGCCAAGTTCGGACAGTACTTC
>many|-|TRBV12-3/TRBV12-4|TRBJ2-5
CATARGDQETQYF
TGTGCCACCGCCCGCGGGGACCAAGAGACCCAGTACTTC
>many|TRBD2|TRBV6-1|TRBJ2-6
CASKVAGISGANVLTF
TGTGCCAGCAAGGTAGCGGGGATCTCTGGGGCCAACGTCCTGACTTTC
>many|TRBD1|TRBV20-1|TRBJ2-3
CSAFHRDRSTDTQYF
TGCAGTGCTTTTCACCGGGACAGATCCACAGATACGCAGTATTTT
>-|TRBD1|TRBV24-1|TRBJ2-2
CATSGRGPNTGELFF
TGTGCCACCAGTGGCAGGGGGCCCAACACCGGGGAGCTGTTTTTT
>-|-|TRBV10-1|TRBJ2-1
CASSPGVGQFF
TGCGCCAGCAGTCCTGGAGTGGGCCAGTTCTTC
>-|TRBD2|TRBV9|TRBJ2-5
CASSRAGGLKETQYF
TGTGCCAGCAGCCGTGCGGGAGGGCTTAAAGAGACCCAGTACTTC
>-|TRBD1|TRBV29-1|TRBJ2-7
CSVVGTVGASEQYF
TGCAGCGTTGTCGGGACAGTGGGTGCTTCCGAGCAGTACTTC
>few|TRBD2|TRBV4-2|TRBJ2-1
CASSQGAGGSYNEQFF
TGTGCCAGCAGCCAAGGTGCGGGAGGCTCTTACAATGAGCAGTTCTTC
>few|-|TRBV20-1|TRBJ2-5
CSALGPFQETQYF
TGCAGTGCTTTGGGACCCTTTCAAGAGACCCAGTACTTC
>many|-|TRBV3-1|TRBJ2-3
CASSQGGATQYF
TGTGCCAGCAGCCAAGGGGGCGCTACGCAGTATTTT
>many|TRBD2|TRBV6-1|TRBJ2-3
CASSWGTSADTQYF
TGTGCCAGCAGTTGGGGGACTAGCGCAGATACGCAGTATTTT
>-|TRBD1|TRBV19|TRBJ1-5
CASSIGQGENQPQHF
TGTGCCAGTAGTATCGGACAGGGGGAAAATCAGCCCCAGCATTTT
>-|-|TRBV7-9|TRBJ2-5
CASSSTGWGETQYF
TGTGCCAGCAGCTCTACAGGGTGGGGAGAGACCCAGTACTTC
>few|TRBD1|TRBV6-1|TRBJ1-1
CASRIWTGGTEAFF
TGTGCCAGCAGGATCTGGACAGGGGGCACTGAAGCTTTCTTT
>many|-|TRBV10-3|TRBJ2-7
CAISGQSSYEQYF
TGTGCCATCAGTGGACAGAGCTCCTACGAGCAGTACTTC
>-|TRBD1|TRBV6-6|TRBJ2-7
CASSYSDRGGTNYEQYF
TGTGCCAGCAGTTATTCGGACAGGGGAGGGACTAACTACGAGCAGTACTTC
>many|-|TRBV6-5|TRBJ1-5
CASSYSAAGVSNQPQHF
TGTGCCAGCAGTTACTCTGCGGCCGGGGTTAGCAATCAGCCCCAGCATTTT
>-|-|TRBV20-1|TRBJ2-2
CSAVKRGDTGELFF
TGCAGTGCTGTAAAAAGGGGCGACACCGGGGAGCTGTTTTTT
>many|-|TRBV5-1|TRBJ1-1
CASSWGPGTEAFF
TGCGCCAGCAGCTGGGGACCTGGGACTGAAGCTTTCTTT
>many|-|TRBV2|TRBJ2-7
CASTGTDSYEQYF
TGTGCCAGCACCGGGACGGACTCCTACGAGCAGTACTTC
>-|-|TRBV10-3|TRBJ2-2
CAISRDSNTGELFF
TGTGCCATCAGCCGGGACTCCAACACCGGGGAGCTGTTTTTT
>few|-|TRBV5-1|TRBJ2-1
CASSLTTGRYNEQFF
TGCGCCAGCAGCTTAACCACGGGCCGTTACAATGAGCAGTTCTTC
>-|TRBD1|TRBV6-2/TRBV6-3|TRBJ2-7
CASGTVNHEQYF
TGTGCCAGCGGGACAGTTAACCACGAGCAGTACTTC
>many|-|TRBV7-9|TRBJ2-3
CASSSRGPDTQYF
TGTGCCAGCAGCTCCCGGGGGCCAGATACGCAGTATTTT
>many|-|TRBV2|TRBJ1-2
CASSPYGYTF
TGTGCCAGCAGCCCATATGGCTACACCTTC
>-|-|TRBV5-4|TRBJ2-1
CASSPRDGPYNEQFF
TGTGCCAGCAGCCCGAGGGACGGACCCTACAATGAGCAGTTCTTC
>-|TRBD2|TRBV10-1|TRBJ2-1
CASSSTSGMYNEQFF
TGCGCCAGCAGCTCAACTAGCGGGATGTACAATGAGCAGTTCTTC
>few|-|TRBV20-1|TRBJ1-1
CSANYRDTEAFF
TGCAGTGCTAACTACAGGGACACTGAAGCTTTCTTT
>many|-|TRBV13|TRBJ2-7
CASSLVFRAEQYF
TGTGCCAGCAGCTTAGTGTTTCGAGCAGAGCAGTACTTC
>many|-|TRBV20-1|TRBJ2-2
CSARVGVDSGELFF
TGCAGTGCTAGAGTGGGGGTTGATAGCGGGGAGCTGTTTTTT
>few|TRBD1|TRBV5-1|TRBJ1-2
CASSSTDRVYGYTF
TGCGCCAGCAGCTCGACGGACAGGGTATATGGCTACACCTTC
>few|TRBD1|TRBV5-4|TRBJ1-4
CASSLLGQGASEKLFF
TGTGCCAGCAGCTTGTTAGGACAGGGGGCGAGCGAAAAACTGTTTTTT
>many|TRBD1|TRBV2|TRBJ1-4
CASSFGQVGEKLFF
TGTGCCAGCAGTTTCGGACAGGTGGGAGAAAAACTGTTTTTT
>-|TRBD2|TRBV20-1|TRBJ2-7
CSAPTSGRAGIEQYF
TGCAGTGCCCCGACTAGCGGGAGGGCCGGGATCGAGCAGTACTTC
>few|-|TRBV19|TRBJ1-6
CASSIRGTGSPLHF
TGTGCCAGTAGTATAAGGGGGACCGGTTCACCCCTCCACTTT